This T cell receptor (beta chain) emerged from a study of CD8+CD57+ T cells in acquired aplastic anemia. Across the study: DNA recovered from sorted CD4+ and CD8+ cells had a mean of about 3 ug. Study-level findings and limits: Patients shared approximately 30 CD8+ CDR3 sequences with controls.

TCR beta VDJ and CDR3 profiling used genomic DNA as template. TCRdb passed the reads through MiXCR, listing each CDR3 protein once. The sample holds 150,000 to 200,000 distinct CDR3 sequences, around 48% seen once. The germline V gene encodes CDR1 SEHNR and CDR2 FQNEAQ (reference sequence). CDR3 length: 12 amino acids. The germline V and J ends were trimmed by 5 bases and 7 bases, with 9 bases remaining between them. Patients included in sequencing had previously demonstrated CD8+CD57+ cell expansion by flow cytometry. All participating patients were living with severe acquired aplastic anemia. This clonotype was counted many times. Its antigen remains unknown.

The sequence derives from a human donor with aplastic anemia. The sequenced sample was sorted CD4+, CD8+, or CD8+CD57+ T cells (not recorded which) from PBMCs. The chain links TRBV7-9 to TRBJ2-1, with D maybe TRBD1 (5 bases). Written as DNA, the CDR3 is TGTGCCAGCAGCGACCAGGGAAATGAGCAGTTCTTC. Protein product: CASSDQGNEQFF.